The clone carrying this T cell receptor (beta chain) was seen a single time. The antigen remains unidentified. This may be a read error: a much more frequent sequence differs by one nucleotide. Unique molecular identifiers were incorporated into the prepared TCRbeta library. TCRdb re-called the PCR reads with MiXCR, one entry per CDR3 protein. The sample comprises about 190,000 distinct CDR3 sequences, roughly 10% of which are singletons, and roughly 13% rests with the top ten. This sample is drawn from a study of T-cell reconstitution after alpha-beta-depleted transplantation in children. The study, taken as a whole, reports: Reported findings indicate that, about two months after transplant, alpha-beta T cells came from several hundred expanded clones, which were derived from non-depleted graft cells.

Trimming took 4 bases from V and 2 from J, leaving 17 bases between them. CDR1 is MDHEN and CDR2 is SYDVKM in the germline V gene. The CDR3 loop spans 17 amino acids. This material consisted of PBMCs, taken before TCRalphabeta/CD19-depleted stem cell transplant. V gene TRBV28 combines with J gene TRBJ2-2, with D possibly TRBD1 on 7 matching bases. The clonotype originates from a boy younger than 10 with acute myeloid leukemia, due to receive a stem cell transplant. For the CDR3, the DNA is TGTGCCAGCAGTTACCCACAGGGGAGGAGAAACACCGGGGAGCTGTTTTTT. Translation: CASSYPQGRRNTGELFF. Full variable domain (rest looked up from reference TRBV28 and TRBJ2-2): DVKVTQSSRYLVKRTGEKVFLECVQDMDHENMFWYRQDPGLGLRLIYFSYDVKMKEKGDIPEGYSVSREKKERFSLILESASTNQTSMYLCASSYPQGRRNTGELFFGEGSRLTVL.